This T cell receptor beta chain is drawn from a study of T cells expressing NK-cell markers. The germline CDR1 and CDR2 sequences are SEHNR and FQNEAQ (reference sequence). The CDR3 is 13 residues long. Reprocessing the 5' RACE reads, TCRdb reports a single entry for every CDR3 protein and omits DNA. The sample totals around 180,000 distinct CDR3 sequences. This sequence originates from a man aged 18-70 years in good health. The specimen was blood T cells: a sorted CD56 or NKG2C T cell subset, CD4+ or CD8+ T cells, or bulk PBMC T cells (not recorded which). The chain is built from TRBV7-9 and TRBJ1-1; there is no DNA to check the TCRdb D call of TRBD1. The CDR3 is CASSRGMNTEAFF.